One sample yielded the 18 T cell receptor beta chains listed below, sequenced in a study of PD-1 and CTLA-4 blockade in melanoma. Measured with immunoSEQ multiplex PCR; TCRdb has only the in-frame clones, and not every one. The repertoire consists of 25,000 to 35,000 clones, with about 89% occurring once and the leading ten covering about 8.5%. Sequencing was performed on CD8+ T cells from peripheral blood, taken before anti-PD-1 treatment. The receptors were sampled from a human donor with melanoma.

In this sample, this clone turned up once. V is TRBV5-4 and J is TRBJ2-7; D is unclear. The V gene's germline CDR1 is SGHNT and CDR2 YYREEE (reference sequence). This CDR3 has 12 residues. V was cut by 4 bases and J by 0 bases, with 5 bases left in between. The CDR3, as DNA: TGTGCCAGCAGCCCTGGCTCCTACGAGCAGTACTTC. This sequence encodes CASSPGSYEQYF.

V and J are TRBV9 and TRBJ1-1; 10 bases are a match to TRBD1. The CDR3 is 14 amino acids. Germline trimming cut 0 bases from V and 11 bases from J; bases unmatched to any gene: 7. Germline V gene sequence: CDR1 SGDLS, CDR2 YYNGEE. In DNA, the CDR3 is TGTGCCAGCAGCGTAGATGGGACAGGGGAGGCGGCTTTCTTT. Protein: CASSVDGTGEAAFF. The whole variable domain, filled in from reference TRBV9 and TRBJ1-1, reads DSGVTQTPKHLITATGQRVTLRCSPRSGDLSVYWYQQSLDQGLQFLIQYYNGEERAKGNILERFSAQQFPDLHSELNLSSLELGDSALYFCASSVDGTGEAAFFGQGTRLTVV.

This chain connects TRBV19 to TRBJ1-4; 10 nucleotides match TRBD1. CDR3 size: 15 residues. The germline V gene encodes CDR1 LNHDA and CDR2 SQIVND (reference sequence). The junction had 9 bases not matched to a gene; V was cut back by 9 bases and J by 5 bases. The DNA for the CDR3 is TGTGCCAGCACACATCCGGGACAGGGGAATGAAAAACTGTTTTTT. This translates into CASTHPGQGNEKLFF.

This sequence joins TRBV14 and TRBJ1-6, with D possibly matching TRBD1 (5 bases). V was shortened by 5 bases and J by 13 bases, with 18 bases between the two germline ends. Germline-derived CDR1 and CDR2 are SGHDN and FVKESK. The CDR3 is 14 residues long. DNA of the CDR3: TGTGCCAGCAGCACGGATACACCTCCAGGGCCCCTCCACTTT. The encoded protein is CASSTDTPPGPLHF.

The rearrangement joins TRBV30 to TRBJ1-4; no reliable D call. Germline assignment: CDR1 GTSNPN and CDR2 SVGIG (reference sequence). CDR3 length: 13 residues. V was cut by 2 bases and J by 8 bases, with 12 bases left in between. The DNA of the CDR3 is TGTGCCTGGAGTTGGTCAATAGACGAAAAACTGTTTTTT. This encodes CAWSWSIDEKLFF.

The J gene is TRBJ2-5, the V gene TRBV11-2; no reliable D call. The CDR3 runs to 13 residues. Trimming left V 1 base short and J 2 bases short, with 5 bases between. CDR1 is SGHAT and CDR2 is FQNNGV in the germline V gene. The CDR3 sequence is CASSLGPQETQYF. The CDR3 nucleotides are TGTGCCAGCAGCTTAGGCCCTCAAGAGACCCAGTACTTC.

This rearrangement joins TRBV28 to TRBJ2-1; D unresolved. Germline CDR1 is MDHEN and CDR2 is SYDVKM. This CDR3 is 13 amino acids long. V shed 3 bases and J shed 7 bases, with 10 bases lying between them. CDR3 nucleotides: TGTGCCAGCAGTTTGACCCGGACGAATGAGCAGTTCTTC. It codes for CASSLTRTNEQFF. Full variable domain (rest looked up from reference TRBV28 and TRBJ2-1): DVKVTQSSRYLVKRTGEKVFLECVQDMDHENMFWYRQDPGLGLRLIYFSYDVKMKEKGDIPEGYSVSREKKERFSLILESASTNQTSMYLCASSLTRTNEQFFGPGTRLTVL.

The chain carries TRBV7-8 and TRBJ1-1; D is undetermined. V lost 4 bases, J lost 5 bases, and 8 bases lay in between. Germline V CDR1 and CDR2: SGHVS, FQNEAQ. CDR3 length equals 12 residues. The CDR3 DNA is TGTGCCAGCAGCTGGGGAGGGACTGAAGCTTTCTTT. The encoded protein is CASSWGGTEAFF. The full variable domain, its missing parts supplied by reference TRBV7-8 and TRBJ1-1, is GAGVSQSPRYKVAKRGQDVALRCDPISGHVSLFWYQQALGQGPEFLTYFQNEAQLDKSGLPSDRFFAERPEGSVSTLKIQRTQQEDSAVYLCASSWGGTEAFFGQGTRLTVV.

This clone was seen only a few times. The rearrangement uses TRBV30 and TRBJ2-7, with D tentatively TRBD1 or TRBD2 (5 bases each). CDR1 is GTSNPN, CDR2 SVGIG, per germline (reference sequence). The CDR3 loop spans 11 amino acids. V was clipped by 8 bases and J by 4 bases, with 12 bases between them. The CDR3 sequence: CALGEGYEQYF. CDR3 nucleotides: TGTGCCCTCGGCGAGGGGTACGAGCAGTACTTC.

This chain uses TRBV5-1 with TRBJ2-7; either TRBD1 or TRBD2 may supply D (5 bases each). The germline V gene has CDR1 SGHRS and CDR2 YFSETQ. The V and J ends lost 0 bases and 2 bases respectively, with 12 bases between them. This CDR3 comprises 15 residues. Here the CDR3 reads CASSLAGTETYEQYF. CDR3 coding DNA: TGCGCCAGCAGCTTGGCCGGGACGGAAACCTACGAGCAGTACTTC.

The chain links TRBV9 to TRBJ2-1; 7 nucleotides line up with TRBD2. The germline V gene encodes CDR1 SGDLS and CDR2 YYNGEE. The CDR3 sequence is 17 residues long. J lost 2 bases, V lost 2 bases, and 10 bases had no gene match. DNA for the CDR3: TGTGCCAGCAGCGTGGGTCCCCTAGCGGTTCCCTACAATGAGCAGTTCTTC. Protein: CASSVGPLAVPYNEQFF.

The gene calls are TRBV4-1 and TRBJ1-4; the D is unclear. Trimming left V 2 bases short and J 7 bases short, with 8 bases between. CDR3 size: 13 residues. Germline CDR1 is MGHRA and CDR2 is YSYEKL. The DNA of the CDR3 is TGCGCCAGCAGCCAACTAGGTGGTGAAAAACTGTTTTTT. Protein: CASSQLGGEKLFF.

This clone was counted a single time. The chain recombines TRBV25-1 with TRBJ1-6; D is unresolved. V shed 1 base and J shed 9 bases, with 7 bases lying between them. There are 13 residues in the CDR3. Germline assignment: CDR1 MGHDK and CDR2 SYGVNS. The CDR3 nucleotides are TGTGCCAGCAGTGAATTGCGCCCTTCACCCCTCCACTTT. Its protein product is CASSELRPSPLHF.

The chain combines TRBV5-5 with TRBJ2-5; TRBD2 is a possible D gene (7 bases). The germline V gene has CDR1 SGHKS and CDR2 YYEKEE (reference sequence). V lost 0 bases and J 5 bases, leaving 17 bases between the germline ends. The length of the CDR3 is 16 residues. The CDR3 loop is CASSLEFRRGGETQYF. In nucleotides, the CDR3 is TGTGCCAGCAGCTTGGAATTCCGCAGGGGAGGGGAGACCCAGTACTTC.

This clone has only a few counts. The chain uses TRBV5-1 and TRBJ2-2; D is possibly TRBD1 (5 bases). Germline loops: CDR1 SGHRS, CDR2 YFSETQ. V gave up 4 bases and J gave up 7 bases, with 17 bases separating them. This CDR3 contains 15 residues. The CDR3 bases are TGCGCCAGCAGCAGGGGTTGGACCTCTGACGGGGAGCTGTTTTTT. It yields the protein CASSRGWTSDGELFF. Using reference TRBV5-1 and TRBJ2-2 for the parts outside the CDR3, the full variable domain is KAGVTQTPRYLIKTRGQQVTLSCSPISGHRSVSWYQQTPGQGLQFLFEYFSETQRNKGNFPGRFSGRQFSNSRSEMNVSTLELGDSALYLCASSRGWTSDGELFFGEGSRLTVL.

Here the CDR3 reads CASRRQETYEQYF. DNA for the CDR3: TGTGCCAGCAGACGACAGGAGACCTACGAGCAGTACTTC. V and J are TRBV5-6 and TRBJ2-7; weak D call: TRBD1 (6 bases). The CDR3 spans 13 residues. With 5 bases removed from V and 2 bases from J, the gap between germline ends came to 11 bases. Germline-derived CDR1 and CDR2 are SGHDT and YYEEEE.

The CDR3: CASSFGGNEKLFF. Written as DNA, the CDR3 is TGTGCCAGCAGCTTTGGTGGGAATGAAAAACTGTTTTTT. The chain employs TRBV5-4 and TRBJ1-4; D call uncertain. V gave up 2 bases and J gave up 5 bases, with 7 bases separating them. Germline V CDR1 and CDR2: SGHNT, YYREEE (reference sequence). The CDR3 spans 13 residues.

The V call is TRBV24-1, the J call TRBJ2-3, with a possible D match to TRBD1 (5 bases). V was trimmed by 4 bases and J by 4 bases, leaving 29 bases between them. The CDR3 is 20 amino acids. Germline CDR1 reads KGHDR; CDR2 reads SFDVKD. CDR3 sequence: CATSEYHGAGRLTDPDTQYF. The CDR3 bases are TGTGCCACCAGTGAGTACCATGGGGCAGGAAGGTTGACAGACCCAGATACGCAGTATTTT.